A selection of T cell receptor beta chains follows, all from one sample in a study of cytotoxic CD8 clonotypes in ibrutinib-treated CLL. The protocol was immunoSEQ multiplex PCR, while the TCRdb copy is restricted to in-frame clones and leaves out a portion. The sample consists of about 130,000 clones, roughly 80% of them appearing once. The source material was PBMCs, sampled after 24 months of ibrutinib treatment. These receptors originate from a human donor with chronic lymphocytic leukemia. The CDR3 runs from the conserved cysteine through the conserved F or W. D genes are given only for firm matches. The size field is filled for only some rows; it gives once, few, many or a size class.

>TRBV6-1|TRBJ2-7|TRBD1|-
TGTGCCAGCCGACCGAGACAGGGGTTCTACGAGCAGTACTTC
CASRPRQGFYEQYF
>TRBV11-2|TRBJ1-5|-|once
TGTGCCAGCAGCTTAGGTAGGCAGGGCCAATATAGCAATCAGCCCCAGCATTTT
CASSLGRQGQYSNQPQHF
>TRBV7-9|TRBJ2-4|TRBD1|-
TGTGCCAGCAGCGCAGGACAGGGGCCGAACATTCAGTACTTC
CASSAGQGPNIQYF
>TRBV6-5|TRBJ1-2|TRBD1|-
TGTGCCAGCAGCAGACAGGGCCCTAGGGGTGGCTACACCTTC
CASSRQGPRGGYTF
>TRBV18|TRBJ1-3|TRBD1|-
TGTGCCAGCTCACGGGACAGAGGAAACACCATATATTTT
CASSRDRGNTIYF
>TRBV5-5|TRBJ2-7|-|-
TGTGCCAGCAGCGGAGCCGTTGGCTCCTACGAGCAGTACTTC
CASSGAVGSYEQYF
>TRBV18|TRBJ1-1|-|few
TGTGCCAGCTCACCTTGGACCGACACTGAAGCTTTCTTT
CASSPWTDTEAFF
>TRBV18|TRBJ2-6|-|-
TGTGCCAGCTCACCACCCGACGACAGTTTCTGGGGCGGAGGTGCTGGGGCCAACGTCCTGACTTTC
CASSPPDDSFWGGGAGANVLTF
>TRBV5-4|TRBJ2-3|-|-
TGTGCCAGCAGCTTGGCGGGGTTCACAGATACGCAGTATTTT
CASSLAGFTDTQYF
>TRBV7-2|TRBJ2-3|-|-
TGTGCCAGCAGCCCAGATCGTACACCTGGTACGCAGTATTTT
CASSPDRTPGTQYF
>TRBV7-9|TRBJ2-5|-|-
TGTGCCAGCAGCGCCGGACAGCCTCAAGAGACCCAGTACTTC
CASSAGQPQETQYF
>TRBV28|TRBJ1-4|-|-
TGTGCCAGCCGAAAGAATGAAAAACTGTTTTTT
CASRKNEKLFF
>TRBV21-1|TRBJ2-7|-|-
TGTGCCAGCAGTTCTAGCGGGGGGCCGCTTGAGCAGTACTTC
CASSSSGGPLEQYF
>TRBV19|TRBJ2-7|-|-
TGTGCCAGTAGTACCCGGCCCGGACAGGGAGGGAACGAGCAGTACTTC
CASSTRPGQGGNEQYF
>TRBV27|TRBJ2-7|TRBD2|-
TGTGCCAGCAGTTTTCGGGGGAGCGGGGGGGTCTCCTACGAGCAGTACTTC
CASSFRGSGGVSYEQYF
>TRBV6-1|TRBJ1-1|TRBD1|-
TGTGCCAGCAGTGGGAATGGACAGGGCCTGGGGATGAACACTGAAGCTTTCTTT
CASSGNGQGLGMNTEAFF
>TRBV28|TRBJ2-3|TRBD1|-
TGTGCCAGCAGGCGCCCGGGACAGGGAGAGACACGAGATACGCAGTATTTT
CASRRPGQGETRDTQYF
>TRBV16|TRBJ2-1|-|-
TGTGCCAGCAGCCAAAGTCAGGGCGTTGCGAGTAAAGAGGACAATGAGCAGTTCTTC
CASSQSQGVASKEDNEQFF
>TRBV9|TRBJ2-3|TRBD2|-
TGTGCCAGCAGTCCGGGACTAGCGGGGGGCACAGATACGCAGTATTTT
CASSPGLAGGTDTQYF
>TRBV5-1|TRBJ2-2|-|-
TGCGCCAGCAGCTTGGCCGGACAGTTTACCGGGGAGCTGTTTTTT
CASSLAGQFTGELFF
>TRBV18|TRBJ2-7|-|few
TGTGCCAGCTCACCACCATTAGACAGGTCCTACGAGCAGTACTTC
CASSPPLDRSYEQYF
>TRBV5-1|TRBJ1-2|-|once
TGCGCCAGCAGCTCAACCACAGGGAACTATGGCTACACCTTC
CASSSTTGNYGYTF
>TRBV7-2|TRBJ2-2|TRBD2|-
TGTGCCTCAATTAGATCGCTAGCGGGGGGCACCGGGGAGCTGTTTTTT
CASIRSLAGGTGELFF
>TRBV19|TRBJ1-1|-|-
TGTGCCACCACTGACGGGGACACTGAAGCTTTCTTT
CATTDGDTEAFF
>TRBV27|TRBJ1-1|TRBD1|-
TGTGCCAGCAGTAGGGGACAGGGTTTCACTGAAGCTTTCTTT
CASSRGQGFTEAFF
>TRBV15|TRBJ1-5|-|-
TGTGCCACCAGCAGGGGGACGAATCAGCCCCAGCATTTT
CATSRGTNQPQHF
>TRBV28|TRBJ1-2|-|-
TGTGCCAGCCGGTCTAACTATGGCTACACCTTC
CASRSNYGYTF
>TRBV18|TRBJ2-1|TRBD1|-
TGTGCCAGCTCACTAGGGACAGGGATTTACAATGAGCAGTTCTTC
CASSLGTGIYNEQFF
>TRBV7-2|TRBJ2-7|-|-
TGTGCCAGCAGCTTAGCGCAGGGTTTGGTGTACGAGCAGTACTTC
CASSLAQGLVYEQYF
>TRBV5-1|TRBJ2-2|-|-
TGCGCCAGCAGCTTGGCCTTTTGGGACCCCACCGGGGAGCTGTTTTTT
CASSLAFWDPTGELFF
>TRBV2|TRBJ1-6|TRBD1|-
TGTGCCGGGGGACAGGTGAATTCACCCCTCCACTTT
CAGGQVNSPLHF
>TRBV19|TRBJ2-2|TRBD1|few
TGTGCCAGCCAACGGGGACAGCAATCCGGGGAGCTGTTTTTT
CASQRGQQSGELFF
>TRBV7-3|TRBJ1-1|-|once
TGTGCCAGCAGCTTAACTAGGAACACTGAAGCTTTCTTT
CASSLTRNTEAFF
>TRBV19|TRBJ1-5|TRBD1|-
TGTGCGAGTAGTAAGGGGACAGGGGCATCGGATCAGCCCCAGCATTTT
CASSKGTGASDQPQHF
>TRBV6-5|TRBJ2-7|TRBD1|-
TGTGCCAGCAACCACCCGACAGGGGGCTACGAGCAGTACTTC
CASNHPTGGYEQYF
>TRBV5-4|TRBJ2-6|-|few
TGTGCCAGCAGCCCTCAGTTAGGGGACTCTGGGGCCAACGTCCTGACTTTC
CASSPQLGDSGANVLTF
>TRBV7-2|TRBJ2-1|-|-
TGTGCCAGCAGCGCCTATATGGGGGGTACCCACAATGAGCAGTTCTTC
CASSAYMGGTHNEQFF
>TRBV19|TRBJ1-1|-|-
TGTGCCAGTACCCTGGGACCGTCGAACACTGAAGCTTTCTTT
CASTLGPSNTEAFF
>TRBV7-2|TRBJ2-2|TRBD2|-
TGTGCCAGCAGCTCGGGACTAGTTGGGGCCGGGGAGCTGTTTTTT
CASSSGLVGAGELFF
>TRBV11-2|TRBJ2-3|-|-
TGTGCCAGCAGCAACAATCCGGGGACCCTAGATACGCAGTATTTT
CASSNNPGTLDTQYF
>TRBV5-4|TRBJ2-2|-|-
TGTGCCAGCAGCTTGGGACCTAACACCGGGGAGCTGTTTTTT
CASSLGPNTGELFF
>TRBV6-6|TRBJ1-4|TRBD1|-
TGTGCCAGCAGTAGGGGGCAAAGGGAAAAACTGTTTTTT
CASSRGQREKLFF
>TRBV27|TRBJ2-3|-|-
TGTGCCAGCAGTTTAAGGGGCAGGGCTAGCACAGATACGCAGTATTTT
CASSLRGRASTDTQYF
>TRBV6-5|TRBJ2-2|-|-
TGTGCCAGCAGTTATTATTCAGGGTTGAGCGGCCGGGAGCTGTTTTTT
CASSYYSGLSGRELFF
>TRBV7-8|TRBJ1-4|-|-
TGTGCCAGCAGCTTTACCGAAAAACTGTTTTTT
CASSFTEKLFF
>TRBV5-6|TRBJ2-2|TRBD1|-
TGTGCCAGCAGCGTGGGACAGGGTCAGAACACCGGGGAGCTGTTTTTT
CASSVGQGQNTGELFF
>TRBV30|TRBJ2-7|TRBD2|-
TGTGCCTGGAGGCTATGGGGTAGCGGGGGTAACGAGCAGTACTTC
CAWRLWGSGGNEQYF
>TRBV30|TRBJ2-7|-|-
TGTGCCTGGAAAGGAAGGGACTACGAGCAGTACTTC
CAWKGRDYEQYF
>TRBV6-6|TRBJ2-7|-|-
TGTGCCAGCAGTTACTCTGAGCTTTCCTACGAGCAGTACTTC
CASSYSELSYEQYF
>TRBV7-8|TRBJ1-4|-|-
TGTGCCAGCAGCGGAGAAGAAAAACTGTTTTTT
CASSGEEKLFF
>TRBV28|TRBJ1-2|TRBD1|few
TGTGCCAGCAGTCGGACAGGTCCGTATGGCTACACCTTC
CASSRTGPYGYTF
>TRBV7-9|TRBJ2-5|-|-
TGTGCCAGCAGCCGCGGACAACAAGAGACCCAGTACTTC
CASSRGQQETQYF
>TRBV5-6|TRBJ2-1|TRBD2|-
TGTGCCAGCAGCTTAGTACTAGCGGGGGGGCCGAACAATGAGCAGTTCTTC
CASSLVLAGGPNNEQFF
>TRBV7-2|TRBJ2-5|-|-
TGTGCCAGCAGCAAGGGGGGCAGGGGGCAAGAGACCCAGTACTTC
CASSKGGRGQETQYF
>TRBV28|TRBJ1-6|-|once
TGTGCCAGCAGACCAGGGGAGGGCTATAATTCACCCCTCCACTTT
CASRPGEGYNSPLHF